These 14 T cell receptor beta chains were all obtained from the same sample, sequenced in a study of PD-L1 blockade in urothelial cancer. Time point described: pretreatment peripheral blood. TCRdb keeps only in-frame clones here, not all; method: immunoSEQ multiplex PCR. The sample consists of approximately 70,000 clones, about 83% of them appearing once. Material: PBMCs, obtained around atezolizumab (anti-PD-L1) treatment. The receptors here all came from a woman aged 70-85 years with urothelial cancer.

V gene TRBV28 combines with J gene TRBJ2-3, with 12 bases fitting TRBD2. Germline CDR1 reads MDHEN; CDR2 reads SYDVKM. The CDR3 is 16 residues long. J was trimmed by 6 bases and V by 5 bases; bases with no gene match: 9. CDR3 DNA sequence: TGTGCCAGCAGTGGGCGACTAGCGGGAGAGGAGGATACGCAGTATTTT. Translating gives CASSGRLAGEEDTQYF.

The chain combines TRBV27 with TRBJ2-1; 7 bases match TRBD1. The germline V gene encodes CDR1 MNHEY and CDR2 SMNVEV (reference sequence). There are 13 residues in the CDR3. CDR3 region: CAVGTVLYNEQFF. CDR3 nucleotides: TGTGCGGTAGGGACAGTACTTTACAATGAGCAGTTCTTC.

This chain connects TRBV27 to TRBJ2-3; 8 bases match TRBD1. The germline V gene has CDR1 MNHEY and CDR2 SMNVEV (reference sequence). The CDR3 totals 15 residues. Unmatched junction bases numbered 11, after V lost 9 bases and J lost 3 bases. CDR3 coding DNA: TGTGCCAGTACAAGACAGGGGCTAGCAACAGATACGCAGTATTTT. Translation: CASTRQGLATDTQYF.

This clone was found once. The CDR3 coding sequence is TGTGCCTGGGCACAGGGGGCGAGCTACGAGCAGTACTTC. Translation gives CAWAQGASYEQYF. The rearrangement joins TRBV30 to TRBJ2-5; TRBD1 matches 9 bases. The DNA end is more similar to TRBJ2-7, so the J call may be wrong. In germline, CDR1 is GTSNPN, CDR2 SVGIG (reference sequence). The CDR3 extends over 13 amino acids.

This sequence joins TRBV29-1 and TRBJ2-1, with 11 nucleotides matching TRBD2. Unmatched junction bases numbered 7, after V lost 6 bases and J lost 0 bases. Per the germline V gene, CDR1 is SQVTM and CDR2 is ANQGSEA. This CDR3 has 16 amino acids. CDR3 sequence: CSVGLAGGYSYNEQFF. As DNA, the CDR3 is TGCAGCGTGGGGCTAGCGGGGGGTTACTCCTACAATGAGCAGTTCTTC.

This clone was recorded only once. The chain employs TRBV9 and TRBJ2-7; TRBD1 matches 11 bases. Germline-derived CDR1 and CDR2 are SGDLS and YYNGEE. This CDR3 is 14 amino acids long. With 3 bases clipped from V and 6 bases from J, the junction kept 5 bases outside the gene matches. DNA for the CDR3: TGTGCCAGCAGCGCCCCCGGGACAGGGGGCGAGCAGTACTTC. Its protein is CASSAPGTGGEQYF. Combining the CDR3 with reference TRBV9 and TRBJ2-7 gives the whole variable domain DSGVTQTPKHLITATGQRVTLRCSPRSGDLSVYWYQQSLDQGLQFLIQYYNGEERAKGNILERFSAQQFPDLHSELNLSSLELGDSALYFCASSAPGTGGEQYFGPGTRLTVT.

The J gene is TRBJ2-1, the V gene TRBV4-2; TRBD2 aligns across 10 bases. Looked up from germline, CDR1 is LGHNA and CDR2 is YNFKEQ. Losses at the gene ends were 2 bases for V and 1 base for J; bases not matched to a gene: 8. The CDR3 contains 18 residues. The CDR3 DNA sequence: TGTGCCAGCAGCCAATCGAGAGGTAGCGGGGGGTCCTACAATGAGCAGTTCTTC. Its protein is CASSQSRGSGGSYNEQFF.

CDR3 DNA: TGTGCCAGCAGCCCCGGGACTAGCAAAAGCACAGATACGCAGTATTTT. It encodes CASSPGTSKSTDTQYF. The genes are TRBV5-4 and TRBJ2-3; 9 nucleotides align to TRBD2. Losses at the gene ends were 4 bases for V and 0 bases for J; bases not matched to a gene: 6. Germline V gives CDR1 SGHNT, CDR2 YYREEE (reference sequence). This CDR3 contains 16 residues.

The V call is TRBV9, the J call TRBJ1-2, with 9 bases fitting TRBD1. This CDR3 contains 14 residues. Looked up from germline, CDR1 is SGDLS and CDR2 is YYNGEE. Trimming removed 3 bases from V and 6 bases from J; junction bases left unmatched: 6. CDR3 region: CASSDLGQGHGYTF. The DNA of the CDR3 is TGTGCCAGCAGCGACCTCGGACAGGGGCATGGCTACACCTTC. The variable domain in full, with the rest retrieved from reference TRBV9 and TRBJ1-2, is DSGVTQTPKHLITATGQRVTLRCSPRSGDLSVYWYQQSLDQGLQFLIQYYNGEERAKGNILERFSAQQFPDLHSELNLSSLELGDSALYFCASSDLGQGHGYTFGSGTRLTVV.

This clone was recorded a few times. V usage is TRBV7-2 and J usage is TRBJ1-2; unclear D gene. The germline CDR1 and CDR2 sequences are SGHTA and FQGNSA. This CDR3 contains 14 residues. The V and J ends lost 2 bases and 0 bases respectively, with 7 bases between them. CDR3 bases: TGTGCCAGCAGCTTAATGCGGACTAACTATGGCTACACCTTC. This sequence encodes CASSLMRTNYGYTF.

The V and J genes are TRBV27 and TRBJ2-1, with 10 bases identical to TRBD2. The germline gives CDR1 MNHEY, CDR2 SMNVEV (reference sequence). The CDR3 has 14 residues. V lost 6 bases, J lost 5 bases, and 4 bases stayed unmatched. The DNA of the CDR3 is TGTGCCAGCAGCCTAGCGGGGGCAAACAATGAGCAGTTCTTC. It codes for CASSLAGANNEQFF.

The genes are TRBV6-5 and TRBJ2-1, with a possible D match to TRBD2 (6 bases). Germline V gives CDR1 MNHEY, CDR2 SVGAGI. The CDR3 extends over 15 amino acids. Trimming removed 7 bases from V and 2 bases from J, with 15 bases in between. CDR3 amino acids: CASTKAGIAYNEQFF. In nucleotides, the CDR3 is TGTGCCAGCACCAAAGCGGGTATCGCCTACAATGAGCAGTTCTTC.

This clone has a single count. The CDR3 sequence is CASSRLSSGNTIYF. The CDR3 DNA reads as TGTGCCAGCAGTCGGTTAAGCTCTGGAAACACCATATATTTT. This sequence joins TRBV7-9 and TRBJ1-3; no clear D gene. V lost 6 bases and J 0 bases, leaving 9 bases between the germline ends. The CDR3 covers 14 residues. Germline loops: CDR1 SEHNR, CDR2 FQNEAQ (reference sequence).

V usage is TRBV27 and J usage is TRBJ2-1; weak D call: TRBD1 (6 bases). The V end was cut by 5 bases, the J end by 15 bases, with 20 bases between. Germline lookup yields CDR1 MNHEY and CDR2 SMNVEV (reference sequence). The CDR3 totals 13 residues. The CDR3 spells CASSPFQGSFPFF. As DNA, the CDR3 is TGTGCCAGCAGTCCCTTTCAGGGGAGTTTCCCGTTCTTC.